This T cell receptor (beta chain) was documented in a study of tumor-infiltrating lymphocytes in oesophageal squamous cell carcinoma. TCRdb reprocessed the PCR reads with MiXCR, giving one entry per CDR3 protein. Of under 9,500 distinct CDR3 sequences in the sample, 60% to 75% were seen once. From germline, CDR1 is MNHEY and CDR2 SMNVEV (reference sequence). This CDR3 is 15 amino acids long. The sequence came from a female donor with esophageal squamous cell carcinoma. Sequences were obtained from esophageal tumor tissue. V and J are TRBV27 and TRBJ2-5; possible D gene TRBD2, 6 bases. Gene TRBJ2-7 matches the end of the DNA better, so the J call may be wrong. This CDR3 reads CASSLWASARLEQYF. The CDR3 nucleotides read TGTGCCAGCAGTTTATGGGCTAGCGCAAGGCTCGAGCAGTACTTC.